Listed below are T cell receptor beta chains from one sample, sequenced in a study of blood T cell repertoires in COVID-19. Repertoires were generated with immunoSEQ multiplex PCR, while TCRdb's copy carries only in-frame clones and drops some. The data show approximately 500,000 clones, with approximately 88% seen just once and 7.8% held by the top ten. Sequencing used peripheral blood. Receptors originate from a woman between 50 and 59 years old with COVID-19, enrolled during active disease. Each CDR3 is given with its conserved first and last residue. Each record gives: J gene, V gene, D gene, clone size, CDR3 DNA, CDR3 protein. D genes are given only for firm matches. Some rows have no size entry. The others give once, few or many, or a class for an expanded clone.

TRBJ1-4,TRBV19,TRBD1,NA,TGTGCCAGTAGTATGGGACAGAGTAATGAAAAACTGTTTTTT,CASSMGQSNEKLFF
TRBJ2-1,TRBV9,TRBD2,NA,TGTGCCAGCAGCCTGTCGACTAGCGGTGGGTACAATGAGCAGTTCTTC,CASSLSTSGGYNEQFF
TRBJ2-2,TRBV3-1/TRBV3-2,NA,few,TGTGCCAGCAGCCAAGCACTACCCTCATCCGGGGAGCTGTTTTTT,CASSQALPSSGELFF
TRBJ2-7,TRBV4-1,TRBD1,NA,TGCGCCAGCAGCCAAGAGGATGGCAGGGGGCTTGAGCAGTACTTC,CASSQEDGRGLEQYF
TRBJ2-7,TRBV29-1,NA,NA,TGCAGCGCTGACGAGGGCTACGAGCAGTACTTC,CSADEGYEQYF
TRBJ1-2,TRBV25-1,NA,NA,TGTGCCAGCAGCGGGGAGGTCTATGGCTACACCTTC,CASSGEVYGYTF
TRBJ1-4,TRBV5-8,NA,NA,TGTGCCAGCAGCTTGGGTCAGGGGTCGATGGCTAATGAAAAACTGTTTTTT,CASSLGQGSMANEKLFF
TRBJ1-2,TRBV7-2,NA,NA,TGTGCCAGCAGCCCAAAAACAGGGATCCGTGGCTACACCTTC,CASSPKTGIRGYTF
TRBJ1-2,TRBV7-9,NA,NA,TGTGCCAGCGTCTCGAACGAGGGCTACACCTTC,CASVSNEGYTF
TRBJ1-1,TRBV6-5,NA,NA,TGTGCCAGCAGTTACTCGGGAGGGGGGGCTTTCTTT,CASSYSGGGAFF
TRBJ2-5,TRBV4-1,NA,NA,TGCGCCAGCAGCCAAGCTTTCCTAGCAGCGGAGACCCAGTACTTC,CASSQAFLAAETQYF
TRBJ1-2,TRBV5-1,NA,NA,TGCGCCAGCAGCTTTGTTTCTAACCGGGTCCCTCAGAGCTACACCTTC,CASSFVSNRVPQSYTF